This TCR beta chain is drawn from a study of regulatory T cells in long-lasting Graves disease. This clonotype was counted only a few times. TCR beta libraries were built with iRepertoire HTBI primers and Arm-PCR of CDR3 regions. TCRdb analysed the multiplex PCR reads with MiXCR anew, one entry per CDR3 protein. The data contain approximately 480,000 distinct CDR3 sequences, 15% to 20% of them singletons. CDR3 length: 16 amino acids. The ends lost 4 bases at V and 1 base at J; junction bases unmatched: 7. Germline V CDR1 and CDR2: SGDLS, YYNGEE. Time point: newly diagnosed GD, antithyroid drugs for less than 3 months. RNA extracted from PBMCs served as the sequencing template. The same specimen was also included in a second study, on T cells in Graves' hyperthyroidism and ophthalmopathy. That investigation notes: Thyroid ultrasound and orbital computed tomography, with clinical symptoms and serum thyroxine and TRAb, informed diagnoses.

Sequencing was performed on peripheral blood mononuclear cells (PBMCs), taken at new diagnosis, from a patient treated with antithyroid drugs. This clonotype originated in a man in his forties with Graves disease. The V call is TRBV9, the J call TRBJ2-2, with 7 bases aligning to TRBD2. The CDR3 DNA is TGTGCCAGCAGCTTTCTGAGCGGGAAGAACACCGGGGAGCTGTTTTTT. Translation: CASSFLSGKNTGELFF. Looking up the rest from reference TRBV9 and TRBJ2-2 gives the full variable domain: DSGVTQTPKHLITATGQRVTLRCSPRSGDLSVYWYQQSLDQGLQFLIQYYNGEERAKGNILERFSAQQFPDLHSELNLSSLELGDSALYFCASSFLSGKNTGELFFGEGSRLTVL.